This paragraph covers one T cell receptor beta chain sequence. CDR3 length equals 16 residues. In germline, CDR1 is MGHRA, CDR2 YSYEKL. Deletions cut 1 base from V and 7 bases from J, with 20 bases between. The sample is drawn from a study of pediatric ulcerative colitis. The survey-level immunoSEQ assay was used. Clones were sequenced by immunoSEQ multiplex PCR, and TCRdb holds only the in-frame ones, with some missing. Found here are more than 45,000 clones, about 87% of them singletons; the top ten hold approximately 1.5%. The sequence was collected from a boy younger than 18 who was a control in a study of pediatric ulcerative colitis. The chain combines TRBV4-1 with TRBJ2-7; D not certain. Sequenced: blood. This CDR3 reads CASSQARIHYGIEQYF. DNA of the CDR3: TGCGCCAGCAGCCAAGCTAGAATTCACTACGGTATAGAGCAGTACTTC.